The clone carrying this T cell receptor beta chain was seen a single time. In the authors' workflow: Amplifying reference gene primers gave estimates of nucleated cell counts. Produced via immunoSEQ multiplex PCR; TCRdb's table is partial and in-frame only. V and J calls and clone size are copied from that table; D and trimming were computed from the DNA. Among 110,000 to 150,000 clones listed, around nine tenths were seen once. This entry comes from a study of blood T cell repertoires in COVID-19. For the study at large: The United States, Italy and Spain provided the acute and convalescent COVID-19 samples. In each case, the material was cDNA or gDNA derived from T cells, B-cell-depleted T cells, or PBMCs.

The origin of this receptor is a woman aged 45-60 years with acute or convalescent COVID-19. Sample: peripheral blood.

In DNA, the CDR3 is TGCGCCAGCAGCCAAAAGGGGATAGCGGGACAAGAGACCCAGTACTTC. Encoded protein: CASSQKGIAGQETQYF. The chain joins TRBV4-1 to TRBJ2-5; TRBD2 aligns across 8 bases. This CDR3 has 16 residues. Trimming removed 2 bases from V and 2 bases from J; junction bases left unmatched: 7. The germline CDR1 and CDR2 sequences are MGHRA and YSYEKL.